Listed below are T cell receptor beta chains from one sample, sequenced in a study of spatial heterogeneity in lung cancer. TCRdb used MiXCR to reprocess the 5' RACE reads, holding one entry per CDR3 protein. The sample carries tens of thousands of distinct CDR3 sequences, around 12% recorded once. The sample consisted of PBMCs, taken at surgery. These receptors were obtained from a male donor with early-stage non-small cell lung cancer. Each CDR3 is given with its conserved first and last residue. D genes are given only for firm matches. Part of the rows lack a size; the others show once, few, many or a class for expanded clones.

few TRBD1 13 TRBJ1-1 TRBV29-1 CSVRDSMNTEAFF TGCAGCGTTCGGGACAGCATGAACACTGAAGCTTTCTTT
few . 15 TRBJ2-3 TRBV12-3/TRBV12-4 CASSFWQPDTDTQYF TGTGCCAGCAGTTTTTGGCAGCCTGACACAGATACGCAGTATTTT
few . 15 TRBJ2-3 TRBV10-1 CASSESPGATDTQYF TGCGCCAGCAGTGAGTCTCCGGGGGCAACAGATACGCAGTATTTT
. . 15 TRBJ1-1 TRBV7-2 CASSSVLGVVARAFF TGTGCCAGCAGCTCCGTACTGGGAGTCGTTGCCCGCGCTTTCTTT
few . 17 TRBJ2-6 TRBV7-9 CASSTATDRSGANVLTF TGTGCCAGCAGCACCGCGACAGATCGCTCTGGGGCCAACGTCCTGACTTTC
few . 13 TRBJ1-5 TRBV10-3 CAITGDSNQPQHF TGTGCCATCACCGGGGATAGCAATCAGCCCCAGCATTTT
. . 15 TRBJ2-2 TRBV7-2 CASSRMGQNTGELFF TGTGCCAGCAGCCGGATGGGACAGAACACCGGGGAGCTGTTTTTT
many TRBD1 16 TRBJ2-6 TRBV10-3 CAISEARGTGANVLTF TGTGCCATCAGTGAGGCCAGGGGGACTGGGGCCAACGTCCTGACTTTC
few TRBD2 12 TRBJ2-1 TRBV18 CASSPPSGGQFF TGTGCCAGCTCACCGCCTAGCGGGGGGCAGTTCTTC
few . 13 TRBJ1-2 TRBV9 CASSVAVRYGYTF TGTGCCAGCAGCGTGGCGGTTCGCTATGGCTACACCTTC
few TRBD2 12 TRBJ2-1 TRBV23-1 CARLAGYNEQFF TGCGCCAGGCTAGCGGGCTACAATGAGCAGTTCTTC
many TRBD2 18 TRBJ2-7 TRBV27 CASKVSGLAGRRAYEQYF TGTGCCAGCAAAGTAAGTGGACTAGCGGGGAGGAGAGCCTACGAGCAGTACTTC
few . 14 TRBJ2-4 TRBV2 CASNQQGAKNIQYF TGTGCCAGCAACCAACAGGGAGCCAAAAACATTCAGTACTTC
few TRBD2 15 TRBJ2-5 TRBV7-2 CASSSTLGGEETQYF TGTGCCAGCAGCTCTACCCTCGGGGGGGAAGAGACCCAGTACTTC
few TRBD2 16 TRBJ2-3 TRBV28 CASSFGKRGFTDTQYF TGTGCCAGCAGTTTCGGAAAGCGGGGGTTCACAGATACGCAGTATTTT
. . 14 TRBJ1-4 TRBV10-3 CAISESAGRVKLFF TGTGCCATCAGTGAGTCGGCGGGACGCGTAAAACTGTTTTTT
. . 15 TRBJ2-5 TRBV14 CASSQYHGGQETQYF TGTGCCAGCAGCCAATATCATGGGGGCCAAGAGACCCAGTACTTC
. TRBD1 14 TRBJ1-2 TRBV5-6 CASSLVNRGYGYTF TGTGCCAGCAGCTTGGTTAACAGGGGCTATGGCTACACCTTC
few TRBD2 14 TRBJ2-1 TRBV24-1 CATSDLERENEQFF TGTGCCACCAGTGATTTGGAGCGGGAGAATGAGCAGTTCTTC
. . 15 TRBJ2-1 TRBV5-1 CASSLARGISNEQFF TGCGCCAGCAGCTTGGCGCGGGGAATCTCAAATGAGCAGTTCTTC
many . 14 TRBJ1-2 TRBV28 CASSLRRRASYYTF TGTGCCAGCAGTTTAAGGCGCCGGGCTTCATACTACACCTTC
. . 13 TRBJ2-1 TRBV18 CASSPTEYNEQFF TGTGCCAGCTCTCCTACGGAGTACAATGAGCAGTTCTTC
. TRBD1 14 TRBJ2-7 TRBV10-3 CAIADRGESYEQYF TGTGCCATAGCAGACAGGGGGGAATCCTACGAGCAGTACTTC
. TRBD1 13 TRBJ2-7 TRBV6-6 CASSNRGVHEQYF TGTGCCAGCAGCAACAGGGGGGTTCACGAGCAGTACTTC
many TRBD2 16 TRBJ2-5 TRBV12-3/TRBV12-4 CASSLVGRVEEETQYF TGTGCCAGCAGTTTAGTTGGGAGGGTAGAGGAAGAGACCCAGTACTTC
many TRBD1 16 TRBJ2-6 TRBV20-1 CSASGQGASGANVLTF TGCAGTGCTAGCGGACAGGGGGCGTCCGGGGCCAACGTCCTGACTTTC
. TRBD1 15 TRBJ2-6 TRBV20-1 CSARTGHSGANVLTF TGCAGTGCCCGGACAGGCCACTCTGGGGCCAACGTCCTGACTTTC
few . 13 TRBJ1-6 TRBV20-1 CSSAGGHSSPLHF TGCAGCTCCGCCGGGGGGCACAGTTCACCCCTCCACTTT
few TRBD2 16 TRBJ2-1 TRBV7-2 CASSLRPAGDSHEQFF TGTGCCAGCTCTCTGAGACCAGCGGGAGATTCGCACGAGCAGTTCTTC
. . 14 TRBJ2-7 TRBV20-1 CSVPDRRSSYEQYF TGCAGTGTTCCCGACAGGAGATCGTCCTACGAGCAGTACTTC
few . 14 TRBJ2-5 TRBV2 CASSEHRAQETQYF TGTGCCAGCAGTGAACACAGGGCCCAAGAGACCCAGTACTTC
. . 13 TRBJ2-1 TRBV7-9 CASSLVSGVEQFF TGTGCCAGCAGCTTAGTTTCTGGTGTTGAGCAGTTCTTC
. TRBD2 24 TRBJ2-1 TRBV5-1 CASSSTGTARWTSGGESSYNEQFF TGCGCCAGCAGCTCTACCGGGACAGCCAGATGGACTAGCGGGGGTGAGAGCTCCTACAATGAGCAGTTCTTC
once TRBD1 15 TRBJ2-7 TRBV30 CAWSLPGQGHYEQYF TGTGCCTGGAGTCTTCCGGGACAGGGACACTACGAGCAGTACTTC
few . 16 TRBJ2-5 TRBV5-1 CASSLIRGAIKETQYF TGCGCCAGCAGCTTGATCAGGGGCGCAATAAAAGAGACCCAGTACTTC
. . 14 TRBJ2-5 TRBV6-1 CASSEWGSQETQYF TGTGCCAGCAGTGAATGGGGCAGTCAGGAGACCCAGTACTTC
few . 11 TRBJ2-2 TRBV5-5 CASSLSGELFF TGTGCCAGCAGCTTGTCCGGGGAGCTGTTTTTT
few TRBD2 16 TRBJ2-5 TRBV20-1 CSARDGTSGNQETQYF TGCAGTGCTAGAGATGGAACTAGCGGGAACCAAGAGACCCAGTACTTC
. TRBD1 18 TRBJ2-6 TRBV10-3 CAISGRQGALSGANVLTF TGTGCCATCAGTGGGCGACAGGGGGCCCTCTCTGGGGCCAACGTCCTGACTTTC
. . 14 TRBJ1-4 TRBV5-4 CASSQGGINEKLFF TGTGCCAGCAGCCAGGGAGGAATTAATGAAAAACTGTTTTTT
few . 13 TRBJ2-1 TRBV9 CASSVAGGREQFF TGTGCCAGCAGCGTAGCTGGCGGTAGGGAGCAGTTCTTC
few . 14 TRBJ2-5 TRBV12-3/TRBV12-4 CASSSESSQETQYF TGTGCCAGCAGTTCCGAATCATCCCAAGAGACCCAGTACTTC
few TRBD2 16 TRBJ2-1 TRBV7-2 CASSLAATSGINEQFF TGTGCCAGCAGCTTAGCCGCGACTAGCGGGATAAATGAGCAGTTCTTC
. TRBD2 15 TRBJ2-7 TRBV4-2 CASSQEISGGYEQYF TGTGCCAGCAGCCAAGAAATTAGCGGGGGATACGAGCAGTACTTC
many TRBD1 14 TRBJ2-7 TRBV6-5 CASSRDRASYEQYF TGTGCCAGCAGTCGGGACAGGGCTTCCTACGAGCAGTACTTC
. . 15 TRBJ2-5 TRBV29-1 CSVEVPQGGSETQYF TGCAGCGTTGAAGTTCCCCAGGGAGGTTCGGAGACCCAGTACTTC
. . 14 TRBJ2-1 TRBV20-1 CSAPTKSSYNEQFF TGCAGTGCTCCCACTAAAAGCTCCTACAATGAGCAGTTCTTC
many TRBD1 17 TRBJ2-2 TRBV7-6 CASSSSPGQGHTGELFF TGTGCCAGCAGCTCGAGCCCGGGACAGGGTCACACCGGGGAGCTGTTTTTT
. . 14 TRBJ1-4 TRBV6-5 CASSYLERGEKLFF TGTGCCAGCAGTTATCTAGAACGGGGTGAAAAACTGTTTTTT
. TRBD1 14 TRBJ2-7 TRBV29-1 CSALPGQGNYEQYF TGCAGCGCTCTACCGGGACAGGGGAATTACGAGCAGTACTTC
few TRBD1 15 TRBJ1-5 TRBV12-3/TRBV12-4 CASSFRGHGGQPQHF TGTGCCAGCAGTTTTAGGGGGCACGGGGGTCAGCCCCAGCATTTT
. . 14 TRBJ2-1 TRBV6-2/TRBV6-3 CASLKRGSYNEQFF TGTGCCAGCTTGAAAAGGGGCTCCTACAATGAGCAGTTCTTC